This T cell receptor (beta chain) was recovered during a study of beta chain features in type 1 diabetes. Study information: Sorted cells from all samples, numbering 107,917,701, were examined. General study results and limits: TCRB CDR3s from Type 1 diabetes patients were moderately but significantly shorter in all four CD4+ subsets.

Expressed TCRB transcripts got sequenced, as all isolated RNA was reverse transcribed. TCRdb's copy holds only in-frame clones and misses some; the assay was immunoSEQ multiplex PCR. Of 400,000 or so clones in the sample, 8% to 10% were seen once. This clone appeared a few times. Antigen specificity is unknown. V dropped 7 bases and J dropped 2 bases, with 8 bases sitting between them. Germline lookup yields CDR1 MNHNS and CDR2 SASEGT. There are 13 residues in the CDR3. Material for sequencing was central memory CD4+ T cells from blood. This clonotype originated in a young man with type 1 diabetes. V gene TRBV6-1 combines with J gene TRBJ2-2; D unresolved. The CDR3 loop is CASKSPNTGELFF. CDR3 bases: TGTGCCAGCAAGAGCCCAAACACCGGGGAGCTGTTTTTT.